These T cell receptor beta chains were read from a single sample in a study of tumor-infiltrating lymphocytes in primary liver carcinoma. TCRdb called the multiplex PCR reads again in MiXCR, with one record for every CDR3 protein. The sample has under 130,000 distinct CDR3 sequences, roughly 80% seen once. The source material was liver tumor tissue from sampling region 3. The receptors here all came from a man aged 40-50 years with primary liver carcinoma and hepatitis B virus infection. Each CDR3 is given with its conserved first and last residue. Fields, in order: J gene, V gene, CDR3 length, CDR3 protein.

j_call: TRBJ2-1
v_call: TRBV30
cdr3_length: 14
cdr3_aa: CAWNVAGGGNEQFF

j_call: TRBJ2-1
v_call: TRBV29-1
cdr3_length: 12
cdr3_aa: CGVPTGSNEKFF

j_call: TRBJ2-1
v_call: TRBV28
cdr3_length: 15
cdr3_aa: CASNPGAEDWNEQFF

j_call: TRBJ2-7
v_call: TRBV7-8
cdr3_length: 15
cdr3_aa: CAGSVTIGARSEQYF

j_call: TRBJ1-3
v_call: TRBV29-1
cdr3_length: 12
cdr3_aa: CGTDTSGNTLYF

j_call: TRBJ1-6
v_call: TRBV5-4
cdr3_length: 14
cdr3_aa: CASIYGTQNSALHF

j_call: TRBJ2-5
v_call: TRBV29-1
cdr3_length: 15
cdr3_aa: CSVERDRGRQETQYF

j_call: TRBJ2-2
v_call: TRBV2
cdr3_length: 14
cdr3_aa: CASSEFASTGELFF

j_call: TRBJ2-7
v_call: TRBV7-8
cdr3_length: 13
cdr3_aa: CASSLALDYEQYF

j_call: TRBJ1-2
v_call: TRBV29-1
cdr3_length: 11
cdr3_aa: CGARTASDYTF

j_call: TRBJ1-3
v_call: TRBV14
cdr3_length: 15
cdr3_aa: CAIRHRGSSGNTIYF

j_call: TRBJ1-6
v_call: TRBV30
cdr3_length: 13
cdr3_aa: CAWSAVNKSPLHF

j_call: TRBJ1-2
v_call: TRBV28
cdr3_length: 15
cdr3_aa: CASRAGTGACDDNTF

j_call: TRBJ1-6
v_call: TRBV4-1
cdr3_length: 15
cdr3_aa: CASSQDSTGNSPFHF

j_call: TRBJ2-2
v_call: TRBV4-1
cdr3_length: 16
cdr3_aa: CDSIQEPGENTGELFF

j_call: TRBJ2-2
v_call: TRBV5-4
cdr3_length: 16
cdr3_aa: CARNLGGSGRTGDLFF

j_call: TRBJ2-7
v_call: TRBV6-2/TRBV6-3
cdr3_length: 14
cdr3_aa: CVSKRLGEGYEQYF

j_call: TRBJ2-1
v_call: TRBV24-1
cdr3_length: 15
cdr3_aa: CATSDSRTGNNGQFF

j_call: TRBJ1-5
v_call: TRBV29-1
cdr3_length: 13
cdr3_aa: CSVVSSVSQPQHF

j_call: TRBJ2-4
v_call: TRBV6-1
cdr3_length: 17
cdr3_aa: CASSVQGHGAVKNIQYF

j_call: TRBJ2-2
v_call: TRBV6-1
cdr3_length: 13
cdr3_aa: CVSSEVDTGELLF

j_call: TRBJ1-5
v_call: TRBV12-3/TRBV12-4
cdr3_length: 18
cdr3_aa: CASSPALWDGNSNQPQHF

j_call: TRBJ2-4
v_call: TRBV11-1
cdr3_length: 17
cdr3_aa: CADSFPGASGTKNIQYF

j_call: TRBJ2-7
v_call: TRBV4-2
cdr3_length: 15
cdr3_aa: CASNQEASGTDERYF

j_call: TRBJ2-1
v_call: TRBV6-1
cdr3_length: 14
cdr3_aa: CASSPNGSGNEQFF

j_call: TRBJ1-1
v_call: TRBV29-1
cdr3_length: 12
cdr3_aa: CSGATPNTEVFF

j_call: TRBJ2-1
v_call: TRBV6-5
cdr3_length: 15
cdr3_aa: CARSSLAGEYNEQFF

j_call: TRBJ2-1
v_call: TRBV4-2
cdr3_length: 15
cdr3_aa: CASSQETGERNEQFF

j_call: TRBJ2-3
v_call: TRBV6-6
cdr3_length: 13
cdr3_aa: CASIRKSTDTQYF

j_call: TRBJ2-6
v_call: TRBV12-3/TRBV12-4
cdr3_length: 13
cdr3_aa: CASAISGPNVLTF

j_call: TRBJ1-6
v_call: TRBV2
cdr3_length: 14
cdr3_aa: CAGGAYSYNSPLHF

j_call: TRBJ1-2
v_call: TRBV5-6
cdr3_length: 16
cdr3_aa: CASSFRDRIVNYGYTF

j_call: TRBJ2-1
v_call: TRBV20-1
cdr3_length: 13
cdr3_aa: CSESGRPGNEQFF

j_call: TRBJ2-7
v_call: TRBV11-1
cdr3_length: 13
cdr3_aa: CTSRGKRSYELYF

j_call: TRBJ2-2
v_call: TRBV11-1
cdr3_length: 13
cdr3_aa: CASSFWDSGELFF

j_call: TRBJ1-2
v_call: TRBV30
cdr3_length: 15
cdr3_aa: CACPGWTGSADGCTF

j_call: TRBJ2-1
v_call: TRBV29-1
cdr3_length: 15
cdr3_aa: CSIGLAGGFYDEQFF

j_call: TRBJ2-1
v_call: TRBV6-2/TRBV6-3
cdr3_length: 14
cdr3_aa: CASSSDPTSYEQFF

j_call: TRBJ2-1
v_call: TRBV4-3
cdr3_length: 16
cdr3_aa: CASSQDRSGFHIKQFF

j_call: TRBJ2-7
v_call: TRBV20-1
cdr3_length: 14
cdr3_aa: CSARDLTWHYEQYF

j_call: TRBJ2-3
v_call: TRBV6-5
cdr3_length: 15
cdr3_aa: CASSLSTGRSNTQYF

j_call: TRBJ2-7
v_call: TRBV6-6
cdr3_length: 14
cdr3_aa: CTNSYSGWGSEQYF

j_call: TRBJ1-1
v_call: TRBV29-1
cdr3_length: 13
cdr3_aa: CGGRDSLNTEAFF

j_call: TRBJ2-1
v_call: TRBV12-3/TRBV12-4
cdr3_length: 11
cdr3_aa: CASSSTHEQFF

j_call: TRBJ1-1
v_call: TRBV12-3/TRBV12-4
cdr3_length: 14
cdr3_aa: CVSSFGGLNTEAFF

j_call: TRBJ1-1
v_call: TRBV6-6
cdr3_length: 12
cdr3_aa: CAAAHGGLQAFF

j_call: TRBJ1-1
v_call: TRBV12-3/TRBV12-4
cdr3_length: 14
cdr3_aa: CASSSAERKTEAFF

j_call: TRBJ1-2
v_call: TRBV29-1
cdr3_length: 15
cdr3_aa: CSVAPRLRGAFGYTF

j_call: TRBJ1-5
v_call: TRBV5-4
cdr3_length: 15
cdr3_aa: CASSRDGYSNQPQHF

j_call: TRBJ2-7
v_call: TRBV14
cdr3_length: 16
cdr3_aa: CASSQGSQSSSYGQYF